This T cell receptor (beta chain) was profiled in a study of neoadjuvant anti-PD-1 for oral cavity cancer. Across the whole study: Patients without progression received a fourth nivolumab dose around day 43, then surgical resection on days 50-56.

The data were produced by immunoSEQ multiplex PCR, yet TCRdb's version contains in-frame clones alone and is incomplete. The sample lists about 14,000 clones, 70% to 80% occurring once. Patients had newly diagnosed, untreated stage II-IVA oral cavity squamous cell carcinoma. From germline, CDR1 is SEHNR and CDR2 FQNEAQ (reference sequence). The germline V and J ends were trimmed by 1 base and 5 bases, with 6 bases remaining between them. The CDR3 has 13 residues. The sequenced sample was PBMCs, obtained before nivolumab (anti-PD-1) treatment. V and J are TRBV7-9 and TRBJ1-5; D remains ambiguous. The sequence came from a person aged 35-79 years with oral cavity squamous cell carcinoma. The CDR3 coding sequence is TGTGCCAGCAGCTTAGGCCGGGATCAGCCCCAGCATTTT. It translates to CASSLGRDQPQHF.